The T cell receptor beta chain described here comes from a study of spatial heterogeneity in lung cancer. Turning to the study itself: The donors comprised some 72 untreated early-stage non-small cell lung cancer patients. Sequencing of follow-up PBMC samples took place when they were available, at a median of approximately 2 years after resection. Study observations and caveats: Blood contained ubiquitous expanded tumor TCRs more at resection than at follow-up.

This clonotype was recorded many times. Its antigen is unknown. Each CDR3 protein gets one entry after TCRdb re-called the 5' RACE reads with MiXCR. Seen here are about 38,000 distinct CDR3 sequences, 6% to 9.5% observed once, and the top ten hold about a tenth. Time point: blood at routine non-recurrence follow-up after resection. The sequenced material consisted of unsorted whole RNA from tumor, nontumor lung or frozen PBMC. V lost 6 bases to trimming and J lost 6 bases, with 15 bases between them. The CDR3 is 12 amino acids. Germline assignment: CDR1 SQVTM and CDR2 ANQGSEA. The sequencing used PBMCs, collected at follow-up. The TCR sequence derives from a male donor with early-stage non-small cell lung cancer. This chain uses TRBV29-1 with TRBJ2-7; D is possibly TRBD1 (5 bases). Written as DNA, the CDR3 is TGCAGCGTCTCATGGGGCTCCCCCGAGCAGTACTTC. It translates to CSVSWGSPEQYF.